This entry is about one T cell receptor beta chain. This CDR3 spans 12 amino acids. V lost 2 bases to trimming and J lost 13 bases, with 12 bases between them. Germline loops: CDR1 SEHNR, CDR2 FQNEAQ (reference sequence). These data belong to a study of blood T cells in healthy people across ages. PCR was performed a second time for about 6 to 12 cycles using a sample-barcoded 5' primer and a J-beta primer mix. From the 5' RACE reads, TCRdb called clonotypes with MiXCR, one entry per CDR3 protein. Among 700,000 to 950,000 distinct CDR3 sequences listed, roughly 50% were seen once. This TCR came from a man between 25 and 39 years old in good health. The specimen was blood. The rearrangement joins TRBV7-9 to TRBJ2-4; D is undetermined. In DNA, the CDR3 is TGTGCCAGCAGCTTAATTTCGCATGAGCAGTACTTC. This gives the protein CASSLISHEQYF.